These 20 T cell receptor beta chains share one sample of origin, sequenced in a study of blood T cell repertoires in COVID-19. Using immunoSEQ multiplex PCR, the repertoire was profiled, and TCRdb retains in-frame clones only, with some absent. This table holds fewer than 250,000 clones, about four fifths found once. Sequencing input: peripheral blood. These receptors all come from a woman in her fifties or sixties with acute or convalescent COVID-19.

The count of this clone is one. In DNA, the CDR3 is TGTGCCAGCAGTTCCACAGGGGTCCTAGCCAAAAACATTCAGTACTTC. This gives the protein CASSSTGVLAKNIQYF. This sequence joins TRBV6-6 and TRBJ2-4, with 7 nucleotides matching TRBD1. This CDR3 spans 16 amino acids. V was pared by 4 bases and J by 0 bases, with 6 bases of the junction left unmatched. Looked up from germline, CDR1 is MNHNY and CDR2 is SVGAGI (reference sequence).

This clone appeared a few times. The CDR3 reads CASSLDWSSGRADTYEQYF. The CDR3 nucleotides read TGTGCCAGCAGCTTGGATTGGAGTAGCGGGAGGGCAGATACATACGAGCAGTACTTC. This chain uses TRBV5-6 with TRBJ2-7; TRBD2 agrees at 11 bases. Germline V lookup: CDR1 SGHDT, CDR2 YYEEEE. The V and J ends lost 0 bases and 4 bases, in that order; junction bases with no gene match: 15. This CDR3 region has 19 residues.

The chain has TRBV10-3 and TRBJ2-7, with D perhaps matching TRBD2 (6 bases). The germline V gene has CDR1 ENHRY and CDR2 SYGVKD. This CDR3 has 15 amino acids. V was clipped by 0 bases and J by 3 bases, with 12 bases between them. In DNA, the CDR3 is TGTGCCATCAGTGAGTCTGGGACGGGAGACTACGAGCAGTACTTC. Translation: CAISESGTGDYEQYF.

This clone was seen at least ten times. The CDR3 DNA is TGTGCCAGCAGCTCAACTAGCGCACGCGAGCAGTACTTC. Its protein is CASSSTSAREQYF. This chain joins TRBV5-4 and TRBJ2-7; 7 bases map to TRBD2. The CDR3 length is 13 residues. Trimming cost V 3 bases and J 6 bases; bases outside gene matches: 6. Germline loops: CDR1 SGHNT, CDR2 YYREEE (reference sequence).

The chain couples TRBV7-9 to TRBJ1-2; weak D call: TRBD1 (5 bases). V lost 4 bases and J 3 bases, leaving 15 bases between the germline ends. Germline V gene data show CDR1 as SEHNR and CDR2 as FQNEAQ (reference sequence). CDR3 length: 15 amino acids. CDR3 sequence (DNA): TGTGCCAGCAGCTATGGGGCAGTGCTCGACTATGGCTACACCTTC. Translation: CASSYGAVLDYGYTF.

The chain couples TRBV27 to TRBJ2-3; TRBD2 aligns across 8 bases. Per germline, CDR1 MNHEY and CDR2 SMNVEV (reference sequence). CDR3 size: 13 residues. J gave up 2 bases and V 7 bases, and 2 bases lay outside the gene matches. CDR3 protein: CASIGGATDTQYF. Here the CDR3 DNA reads TGTGCCAGCATCGGGGGGGCCACAGATACGCAGTATTTT.

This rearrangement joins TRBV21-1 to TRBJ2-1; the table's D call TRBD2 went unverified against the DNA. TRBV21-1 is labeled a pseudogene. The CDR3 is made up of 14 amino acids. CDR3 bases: TGTGCCAGCAGCAAGGGACTCCCGGGGGATGAGCAGTTCTTC. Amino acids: CASSKGLPGDEQFF.

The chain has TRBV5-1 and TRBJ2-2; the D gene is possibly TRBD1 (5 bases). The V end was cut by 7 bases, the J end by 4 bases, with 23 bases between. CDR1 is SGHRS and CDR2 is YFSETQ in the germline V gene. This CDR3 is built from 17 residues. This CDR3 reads CASAQPQTGQRTGELFF. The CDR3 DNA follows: TGCGCCAGCGCCCAACCCCAAACAGGACAACGCACCGGGGAGCTGTTTTTT.

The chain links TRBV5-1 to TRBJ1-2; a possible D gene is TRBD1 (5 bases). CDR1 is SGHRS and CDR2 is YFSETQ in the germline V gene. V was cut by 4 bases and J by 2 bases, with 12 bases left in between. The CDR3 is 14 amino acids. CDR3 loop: CASSRAGENYGYTF. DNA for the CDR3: TGCGCCAGCAGCCGTGCGGGGGAGAACTATGGCTACACCTTC.

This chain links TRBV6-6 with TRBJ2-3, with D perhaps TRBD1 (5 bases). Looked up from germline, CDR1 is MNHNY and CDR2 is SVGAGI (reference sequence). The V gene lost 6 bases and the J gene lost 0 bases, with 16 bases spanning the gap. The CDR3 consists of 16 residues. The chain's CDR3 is CASRQTGDLSTDTQYF. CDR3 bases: TGTGCCAGCAGACAAACAGGCGACCTGAGCACAGATACGCAGTATTTT.

Here the CDR3 reads CASSSDRGTDTQYF. The CDR3 bases are TGTGCCAGCAGTTCGGACAGGGGCACAGATACGCAGTATTTT. The chain recombines TRBV25-1 with TRBJ2-3; 8 nucleotides line up with TRBD1. Trimming at V came to 5 bases and at J to 1 base, leaving 2 bases not matched to a gene. This CDR3 has 14 amino acids. The germline gives CDR1 MGHDK, CDR2 SYGVNS.

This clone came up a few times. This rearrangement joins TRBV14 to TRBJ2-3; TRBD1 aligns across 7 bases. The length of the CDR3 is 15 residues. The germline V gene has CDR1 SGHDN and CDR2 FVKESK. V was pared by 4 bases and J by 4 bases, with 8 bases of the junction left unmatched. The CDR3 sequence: CASSPRQGPADTQYF. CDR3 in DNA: TGTGCCAGCAGCCCAAGACAGGGTCCCGCAGATACGCAGTATTTT.

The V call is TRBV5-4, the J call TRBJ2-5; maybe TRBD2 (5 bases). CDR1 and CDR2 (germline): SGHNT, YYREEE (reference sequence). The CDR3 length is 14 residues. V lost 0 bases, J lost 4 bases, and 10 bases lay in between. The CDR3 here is CASSLAGISETQYF. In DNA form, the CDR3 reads TGTGCCAGCAGCTTGGCCGGGATATCAGAGACCCAGTACTTC. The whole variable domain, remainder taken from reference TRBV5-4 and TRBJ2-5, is ETGVTQSPTHLIKTRGQQVTLRCSSQSGHNTVSWYQQALGQGPQFIFQYYREEENGRGNFPPRFSGLQFPNYSSELNVNALELDDSALYLCASSLAGISETQYFGPGTRLLVL.

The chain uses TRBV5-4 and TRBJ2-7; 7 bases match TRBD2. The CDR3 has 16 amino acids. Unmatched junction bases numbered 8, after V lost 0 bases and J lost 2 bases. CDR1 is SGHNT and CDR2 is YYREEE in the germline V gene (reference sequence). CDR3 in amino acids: CASSLAGGKRTYEQYF. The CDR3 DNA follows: TGTGCCAGCAGCTTGGCCGGGGGGAAGAGAACCTACGAGCAGTACTTC.

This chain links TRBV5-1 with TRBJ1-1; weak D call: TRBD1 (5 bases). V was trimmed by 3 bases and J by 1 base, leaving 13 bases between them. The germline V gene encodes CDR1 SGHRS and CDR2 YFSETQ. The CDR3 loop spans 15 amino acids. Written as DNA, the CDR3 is TGCGCCAGCAGCTCGGGGGGTGGTGGGAACACTGAAGCTTTCTTT. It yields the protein CASSSGGGGNTEAFF.

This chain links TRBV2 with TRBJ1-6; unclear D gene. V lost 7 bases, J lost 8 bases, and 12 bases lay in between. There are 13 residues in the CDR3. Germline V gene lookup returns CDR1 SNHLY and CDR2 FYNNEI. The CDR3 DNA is TGTGCCAGCATTAGGAGGGCAGATTCACCCCTCCACTTT. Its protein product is CASIRRADSPLHF.

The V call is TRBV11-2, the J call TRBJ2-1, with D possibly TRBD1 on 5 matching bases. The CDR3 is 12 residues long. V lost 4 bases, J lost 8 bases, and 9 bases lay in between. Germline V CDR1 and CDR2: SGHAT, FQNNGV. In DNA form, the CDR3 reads TGTGCCAGCAGCTACGTACAGGATGAGCAGTTCTTC. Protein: CASSYVQDEQFF.

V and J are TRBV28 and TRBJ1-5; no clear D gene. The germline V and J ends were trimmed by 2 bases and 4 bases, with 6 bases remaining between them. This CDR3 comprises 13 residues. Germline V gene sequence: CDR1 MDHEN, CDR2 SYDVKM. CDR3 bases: TGTGCCAGCAGTTTAACCAGGAATCAGCCCCAGCATTTT. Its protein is CASSLTRNQPQHF.

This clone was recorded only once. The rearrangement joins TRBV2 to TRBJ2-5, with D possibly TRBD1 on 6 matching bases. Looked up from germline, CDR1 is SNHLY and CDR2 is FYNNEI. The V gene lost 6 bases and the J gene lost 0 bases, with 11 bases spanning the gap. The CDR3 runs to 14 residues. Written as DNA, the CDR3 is TGTGCCAGCAGGAGAAGGACAGACCAAGAGACCCAGTACTTC. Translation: CASRRRTDQETQYF.

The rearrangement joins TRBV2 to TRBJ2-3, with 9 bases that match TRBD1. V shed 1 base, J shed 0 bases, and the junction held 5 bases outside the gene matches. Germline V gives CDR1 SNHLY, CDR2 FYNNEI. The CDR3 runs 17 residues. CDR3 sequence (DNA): TGTGCCAGCAGTGAAGTTGGACAGGGGACTAGCACAGATACGCAGTATTTT. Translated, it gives CASSEVGQGTSTDTQYF.